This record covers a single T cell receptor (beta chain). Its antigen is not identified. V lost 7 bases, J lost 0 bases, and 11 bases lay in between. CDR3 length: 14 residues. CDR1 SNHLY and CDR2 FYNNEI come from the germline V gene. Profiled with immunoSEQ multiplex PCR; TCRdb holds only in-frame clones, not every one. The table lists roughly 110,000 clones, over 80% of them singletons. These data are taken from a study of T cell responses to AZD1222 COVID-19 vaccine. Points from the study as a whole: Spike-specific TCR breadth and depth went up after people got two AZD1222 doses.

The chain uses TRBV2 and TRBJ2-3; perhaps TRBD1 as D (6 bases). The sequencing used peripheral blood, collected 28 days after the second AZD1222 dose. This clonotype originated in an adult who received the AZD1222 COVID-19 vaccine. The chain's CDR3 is CASKGHPSTDTQYF. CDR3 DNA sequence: TGTGCCAGCAAGGGACACCCAAGCACAGATACGCAGTATTTT.